This entry lists 23 T cell receptor beta chains sequenced from one sample in a study of response to subunit inactivated influenza vaccine. Each CDR3 protein is one row after TCRdb ran MiXCR on the RT-PCR reads. The sample yields 590,000 or so distinct CDR3 sequences, 14% seen once. Here the sequenced sample was PBMCs from blood, taken about 14 days before vaccination. These receptors were obtained from a man between 50 and 59 years old who received an inactivated influenza vaccine.

In this sample, this clonotype turned up a few times. The genes are TRBV12-3 or TRBV12-4 and TRBJ2-7; 7 bases are shared with TRBD1. J was trimmed by 5 bases and V by 5 bases; bases with no gene match: 6. CDR3 length: 13 residues. CDR3 sequence (DNA): TGTGCCAGCAGTCGTCAGGGGGTAAACGAGCAGTACTTC. Its protein is CASSRQGVNEQYF.

This sequence joins TRBV9 and TRBJ2-7, with 9 bases identical to TRBD1. Unmatched junction bases numbered 2, after V lost 0 bases and J lost 4 bases. This CDR3 contains 14 residues. Germline lookup yields CDR1 SGDLS and CDR2 YYNGEE. The CDR3: CASSVGGTGYEQYF. The DNA of the CDR3 is TGTGCCAGCAGCGTAGGAGGGACAGGGTACGAGCAGTACTTC.

The table lists this clonotype with a few counts. This chain joins TRBV20-1 and TRBJ2-5; the match to TRBD2 covers 8 bases. The germline V gene encodes CDR1 DFQATT and CDR2 SNEGSKA (reference sequence). The CDR3 is made up of 13 amino acids. CDR3 nucleotides: TGCAGCATGGGTAGCGGGACCCAAGAGACCCAGTACTTC. Its translation: CSMGSGTQETQYF.

This clonotype was counted a few times. The gene calls are TRBV4-1 and TRBJ1-6, with D maybe TRBD1 (6 bases). Germline V lookup: CDR1 MGHRA, CDR2 YSYEKL. V was cut by 5 bases and J by 1 base, with 12 bases left in between. This CDR3 has 16 residues. This CDR3 reads CASSLNRVSYNSPLHF. As DNA, the CDR3 is TGCGCCAGCAGCTTAAACAGGGTTTCCTATAATTCACCCCTCCACTTT.

This chain uses TRBV20-1 with TRBJ2-4, with D possibly being TRBD1 or TRBD2 (6 bases each). Germline V lookup: CDR1 DFQATT, CDR2 SNEGSKA (reference sequence). V lost 8 bases, J lost 2 bases, and 19 bases lay in between. The CDR3 has 15 amino acids. The CDR3 loop is CSTFRGERTKNIQYF. CDR3 coding DNA: TGCAGTACCTTTAGGGGGGAGCGTACCAAAAACATTCAGTACTTC.

This clonotype was observed at least ten times. The chain links TRBV20-1 to TRBJ2-7; TRBD2 might be the D (6 bases). This CDR3 is built from 14 residues. Trimming removed 6 bases at V and 2 bases at J, with 17 bases between. Germline CDR1 reads DFQATT; CDR2 reads SNEGSKA (reference sequence). In nucleotides, the CDR3 is TGCAGTGCAGAGCCCGGGACTGGGACCTACGAGCAGTACTTC. Encoded protein: CSAEPGTGTYEQYF.

This clonotype was counted many times. The V gene is TRBV5-1, the J gene TRBJ1-6; TRBD1 aligns across 10 bases. V shed 4 bases, J shed 10 bases, and the junction held 8 bases outside the gene matches. Germline CDR1 SGHRS, CDR2 YFSETQ. The CDR3 length is 15 residues. The CDR3 sequence is CASSLKGQGGSPLHF. The CDR3 nucleotides are TGCGCCAGCAGCCTAAAAGGACAGGGGGGCTCACCCCTCCACTTT.

The rearrangement uses TRBV7-3 and TRBJ2-7; unclear D gene. V lost 1 base, J lost 4 bases, and 17 bases lay in between. This CDR3 is 16 amino acids long. Per the germline V gene, CDR1 is SGHTA and CDR2 is FQGTGA. CDR3 coding DNA: TGTGCCAGCAGCTTAAGTCGGAATCCCTTTTCTTACGAGCAGTACTTC. It translates to CASSLSRNPFSYEQYF.

This clonotype was picked up a small number of times. The gene calls are TRBV6-2 or TRBV6-3 and TRBJ2-2; D is uncertain. V was cut by 10 bases and J by 4 bases, with 13 bases left in between. This CDR3 is 13 amino acids long. Germline-derived CDR1 and CDR2 are MNHEY and SVGEGT. The CDR3 nucleotides read TGTGCCACCTCTATCGTAGCCACCGGGGAGCTGTTTTTT. Protein: CATSIVATGELFF.

This clonotype was seen many times. V usage is TRBV4-3 and J usage is TRBJ2-5; D is undetermined. The germline V gene encodes CDR1 LGHNA and CDR2 YSLEER. CDR3 length equals 13 residues. V lost 2 bases to trimming and J lost 5 bases, with 9 bases between them. The CDR3 protein is CASSQTKKETQYF. DNA for the CDR3: TGCGCCAGCAGCCAAACCAAGAAGGAGACCCAGTACTTC.

This clonotype showed up just a few times. The V call is TRBV5-1, the J call TRBJ1-5; possible D gene TRBD1, 5 bases. The CDR3 totals 15 residues. V was pared by 4 bases and J by 0 bases, with 11 bases between. The germline V gene has CDR1 SGHRS and CDR2 YFSETQ. The CDR3 sequence: CASSRGGDSNQPQHF. The CDR3 DNA sequence: TGCGCCAGCAGCCGTGGAGGGGATAGCAATCAGCCCCAGCATTTT.

This chain joins TRBV18 and TRBJ2-3, with 9 bases that match TRBD1. This CDR3 region has 17 residues. V trimming: 8 bases; J trimming: 2 bases; junction bases outside the gene matches: 14. Germline lookup yields CDR1 KGHSH and CDR2 LQKENI. The DNA of the CDR3 is TGTGCCAGCCACCGGACAGGGGCTAAGAGGGACACAGATACGCAGTATTTT. The encoded protein is CASHRTGAKRDTDTQYF. The full variable domain, with the rest looked up from reference TRBV18 and TRBJ2-3, is NAGVMQNPRHLVRRRGQEARLRCSPMKGHSHVYWYRQLPEEGLKFMVYLQKENIIDESGMPKERFSAEFPKEGPSILRIQQVVRGDSAAYFCASHRTGAKRDTDTQYFGPGTRLTVL.

The chain is built from TRBV29-1 and TRBJ2-7; 8 nucleotides match TRBD1. Trimming at V came to 6 bases and at J to 5 bases, leaving 9 bases not matched to a gene. The CDR3 runs to 13 residues. Germline CDR1 SQVTM, CDR2 ANQGSEA. In nucleotides, the CDR3 is TGCAGCGTAATTGGGACAGGTGGCCACGAGCAGTACTTC. Amino acids: CSVIGTGGHEQYF.

The J gene is TRBJ2-1, the V gene TRBV9; either TRBD1 or TRBD2 may supply D (5 bases each). V was cut by 6 bases and J by 0 bases, with 16 bases left in between. The germline gives CDR1 SGDLS, CDR2 YYNGEE. The length of the CDR3 is 16 residues. This CDR3 reads CASTLDIASSYNEQFF. DNA for the CDR3: TGTGCCAGCACCTTGGACATAGCGAGCTCCTACAATGAGCAGTTCTTC.

This clonotype has a handful of counts. The chain carries TRBV29-1 and TRBJ2-1, with D unresolved. From germline, CDR1 is SQVTM and CDR2 ANQGSEA. The CDR3 length is 12 residues. The ends were cut back, 3 bases at V and 5 bases at J, with 8 bases in the middle. The CDR3 region has the DNA TGCAGCGTTGATAACCCCAACAATGAGCAGTTCTTC. This sequence encodes CSVDNPNNEQFF.

The table lists this clonotype with a few counts. The chain employs TRBV7-6 and TRBJ2-5; TRBD2 aligns across 11 bases. Trimming took 5 bases from V and 0 from J; bases not matched to a gene: 5. Germline CDR1 and CDR2: SGHVS and FNYEAQ. The CDR3 spans 16 residues. The CDR3, as DNA: TGTGCCAGCAGCCGCGGACTAGCGGGCAACCAAGAGACCCAGTACTTC. It codes for CASSRGLAGNQETQYF. The complete variable domain, with remaining parts taken from reference TRBV7-6 and TRBJ2-5, reads GAGVSQSPRYKVTKRGQDVALRCDPISGHVSLYWYRQALGQGPEFLTYFNYEAQQDKSGLPNDRFSAERPEGSISTLTIQRTEQRDSAMYRCASSRGLAGNQETQYFGPGTRLLVL.

This chain joins TRBV20-1 and TRBJ2-1, with 7 positions matching TRBD1. CDR3 length: 14 amino acids. Germline loops: CDR1 DFQATT, CDR2 SNEGSKA (reference sequence). The V and J ends lost 6 bases and 1 base, in that order; junction bases with no gene match: 6. CDR3 sequence reads: CSAVRGRSYNEQFF. The DNA of the CDR3 is TGCAGTGCGGTTAGGGGGCGATCCTACAATGAGCAGTTCTTC.

This chain connects TRBV6-1 to TRBJ1-2; D perhaps matches TRBD1 (5 bases). CDR1 and CDR2 from the germline V gene are MNHNS and SASEGT. The CDR3 consists of 13 residues. V was trimmed by 5 bases and J by 7 bases, leaving 14 bases between them. In nucleotides, the CDR3 is TGTGCCAGCAGTCAGTGGGGACGGGGTGGCTACACCTTC. Its translation: CASSQWGRGGYTF.

This clonotype was seen only a few times. The chain couples TRBV5-5 to TRBJ2-3; D not resolved. Germline CDR1 SGHKS, CDR2 YYEKEE (reference sequence). Trimming cost V 3 bases and J 6 bases, with 8 bases left between them. This CDR3 region has 12 residues. CDR3: CASSWYVDTQYF. In nucleotides, the CDR3 is TGTGCCAGCAGCTGGTATGTGGATACGCAGTATTTT.

There are a few counts of this clonotype. J is TRBJ2-7 and V is TRBV20-1, with TRBD1 matching 7 bases. This CDR3 comprises 15 residues. Looked up from germline, CDR1 is DFQATT and CDR2 is SNEGSKA (reference sequence). The V gene end was trimmed by 5 bases and the J gene end by 0 bases; junction bases not matched to a gene: 10. CDR3 DNA sequence: TGCAGTGCTCAAGAGGCTACAGGGGCCTCCTACGAGCAGTACTTC. Amino acid sequence: CSAQEATGASYEQYF.

The chain carries TRBV5-6 and TRBJ1-2, with D uncertain. The CDR3 covers 15 residues. Germline V gives CDR1 SGHDT, CDR2 YYEEEE. The V and J ends lost 0 bases and 2 bases respectively, with 11 bases between them. The CDR3 DNA reads TGTGCCAGCAGCTTGGCCGCAAGCTACAACTATGGCTACACCTTC. This codes for CASSLAASYNYGYTF.

The V and J genes are TRBV6-1 and TRBJ1-4, with D unresolved. The CDR3 runs to 14 residues. V was pared by 1 base and J by 10 bases, with 13 bases between. CDR1 is MNHNS and CDR2 is SASEGT in the germline V gene. CDR3 protein: CASSEGSPARKLFF. The CDR3 DNA reads as TGTGCCAGCAGTGAAGGGTCCCCAGCCCGAAAACTGTTTTTT.

The chain carries TRBV28 and TRBJ2-7, with TRBD1 matching over 8 bases. Germline loops: CDR1 MDHEN, CDR2 SYDVKM. CDR3 size: 12 residues. The CDR3 region is CASGDRLYEQYF. In DNA, the CDR3 is TGTGCTTCTGGGGACAGGCTCTACGAGCAGTACTTC.